A selection of T cell receptor beta chains follows, all from one sample in a study of PD-1 blockade in classical Hodgkin lymphoma. Clones were sequenced by immunoSEQ multiplex PCR, and TCRdb holds only the in-frame ones, with some missing. Altogether tens of thousands of clones are present, 81% being singletons, with the ten largest covering about 15%. The material was peripheral blood mononuclear cells (PBMCs), obtained before the fourth cycle of nivolumab. These receptors were collected from a human donor with classical Hodgkin lymphoma. The CDR3 runs from the conserved cysteine through the conserved F or W. A D gene is named only where the DNA matches it firmly. Some rows have no size entry. The others give once, few or many, or a class for an expanded clone.

TRBJ2-5 TRBD2 - TRBV29-1 TGCAGCGTTAGGGGACTAGCGGGAGGGTACGGGGAGACCCAGTACTTC CSVRGLAGGYGETQYF
TRBJ2-7 - - TRBV28 TGTGCCACCGACAGGTGGAGAACCGTATCCTACGAGCAGTACTTC CATDRWRTVSYEQYF
TRBJ1-2 - - TRBV6-9 TGTGCCAGCAAGGTTCGTAGGGGGAACTATGGCTACACCTTC CASKVRRGNYGYTF
TRBJ2-5 - - TRBV29-1 TGCAGCGTTGCTATCGCCTCCGAGACCCAGTACTTC CSVAIASETQYF
TRBJ2-7 TRBD1 - TRBV7-2 TGTGCCAGCAGCTTCGCCCCAAGACAGGGTTCGCGGGAGCAGTACTTC CASSFAPRQGSREQYF
TRBJ1-5 - - TRBV5-1 TGCGCCAGCAGCTTGGACACTAACCCCAATCAGCCCCAGCATTTT CASSLDTNPNQPQHF
TRBJ2-7 - - TRBV11-2 TGTGCCAGCAGCTTAGTCGACCTATTCTACGAGCAGTACTTC CASSLVDLFYEQYF
TRBJ1-2 - once TRBV2 TGTGCCAGCAGCCGGACGGCTAACTATGGCTACACCTTC CASSRTANYGYTF
TRBJ2-2 - - TRBV25-1 TGTGCCAGCAGTGATTGGGACACCGGGGAGCTGTTTTTT CASSDWDTGELFF
TRBJ2-1 - once TRBV29-1 TGCAGCGTTGGGGTTAGTATTGAGCAGTTCTTC CSVGVSIEQFF
TRBJ2-1 TRBD1 - TRBV6-4 TGTGCCAGCAGTAGGGGACAGGGATTCTACAATGAGCAGTTCTTC CASSRGQGFYNEQFF
TRBJ1-2 - - TRBV5-1 TGCGCCAGCAGCTTTGACGGTGGCTACACCTTC CASSFDGGYTF
TRBJ1-2 - - TRBV9 TGTGCCAGCAGCGTAGACGGGGGGAACTATGGCTACACCTTC CASSVDGGNYGYTF
TRBJ1-4 - - TRBV6-1 TGTGCCAGCATCAGGACATCCCAGGGTAATGAAAAACTGTTTTTT CASIRTSQGNEKLFF
TRBJ1-1 TRBD1 few TRBV6-1 TGTGCCAGCAGTGATCAGGGGGGAACTGAAGCTTTCTTT CASSDQGGTEAFF
TRBJ2-3 TRBD2 - TRBV11-2 TGTGCCAGCACCGGGACTAGCGGGAGCGGGGGCACAGATACGCAGTATTTT CASTGTSGSGGTDTQYF
TRBJ2-2 - - TRBV10-3 TGTGCCATCAGGAACTTGGGTTACGGCGGGGAGCTGTTTTTT CAIRNLGYGGELFF
TRBJ2-1 TRBD1 - TRBV6-4 TGTGCCAGCAGTGACTCGACAGGGGGCAATGAGCAGTTCTTC CASSDSTGGNEQFF
TRBJ1-2 - - TRBV5-4 TGTGCCAGCAGCCCCCCCCGACAGAACTATGGCTACACCTTC CASSPPRQNYGYTF
TRBJ1-2 - - TRBV27 TGTGCCAGCAGTCCAAGGACGGTCGTCTATGGCTACACCTTC CASSPRTVVYGYTF
TRBJ2-3 - - TRBV18 TGTGCCAGCTCAATAGATCTGGCCGCAGATACGCAGTATTTT CASSIDLAADTQYF
TRBJ2-1 TRBD1 - TRBV10-2 TGCGCCAGCGCTCAGGGGGTTACCTACAATGAGCAGTTCTTC CASAQGVTYNEQFF
TRBJ2-3 - - TRBV7-2 TGTGCCAGCAGCCGCAATCCGGGCACAGATACGCAGTATTTT CASSRNPGTDTQYF
TRBJ2-3 - - TRBV18 TGTGCCAGCTCACCACCCCAGCTCCCCCGGTATGATACGCAGTATTTT CASSPPQLPRYDTQYF
TRBJ2-2 - - TRBV7-2 TGTGCCAGCAGCCCTTTTGAGGGGCTGACCGGGGAGCTGTTTTTT CASSPFEGLTGELFF
TRBJ1-2 TRBD1 - TRBV6-6 TGTGCCACCCAGGGGGCTGGTGGTGGCTACACCTTC CATQGAGGGYTF
TRBJ2-5 TRBD1 - TRBV7-8 TGTGCCAGCAGCTACCCAGGGGGAGAGACCCAGTACTTC CASSYPGGETQYF
TRBJ2-3 - - TRBV19 TGTGCCAGTAGTGGAATAGGACCCGAAAGCACAGATACGCAGTATTTT CASSGIGPESTDTQYF
TRBJ1-3 - - TRBV5-6 TGTGCCAGCAGACTTTCAGTTAGTTCTGGAAACACCATATATTTT CASRLSVSSGNTIYF
TRBJ2-5 - - TRBV20-1 TGCAGTGTTGGGGTACAAGAGACCCAGTACTTC CSVGVQETQYF
TRBJ2-2 - - TRBV7-7 TGTGCTAGCAGCTTGGAGGGGACCACCGGGGAGCTGTTTTTT CASSLEGTTGELFF
TRBJ2-2 TRBD2 - TRBV19 TGTGCCAGTAGTATAGTTGGTAGCGGGGGGACCGGGGAGCTGTTTTTT CASSIVGSGGTGELFF
TRBJ2-2 TRBD2 - TRBV30 TGTGCCTGGAGACGACTAGCGCAAACGGGGGAGCTGTTTTTT CAWRRLAQTGELFF
TRBJ2-1 - - TRBV7-2 TGTGCCAGCAGCTCCGGCGGCGGGTTAAGGTTCTTC CASSSGGGLRFF
TRBJ2-1 - - TRBV28 TGTGCCAGCAGCACGAATGAAGGGCTTGGAAATGAGCAGTTCTTC CASSTNEGLGNEQFF
TRBJ2-5 - - TRBV7-9 TGTGCCAGCAGCTCCTCGGGGAGGCAAGAGACCCAGTACTTC CASSSSGRQETQYF
TRBJ1-3 TRBD1 - TRBV25-1 TGTGCCGGGAGGGGGCCTTCTGGAAACACCATATATTTT CAGRGPSGNTIYF
TRBJ1-2 TRBD1 - TRBV5-1 TGCGCCAGCACCCCGGGGCAGGGGGGATCTGGCTACACCTTC CASTPGQGGSGYTF
TRBJ1-1 - - TRBV13 TGTGCCAGCAGCTTAACCCTAAGGCAGGGAGGCGCTGAAGCTTTCTTT CASSLTLRQGGAEAFF
TRBJ2-4 TRBD1 - TRBV6-1 TGTGCCAGCAGTGAAGCCGTGACAGGGATCGGCATTCAGTACTTC CASSEAVTGIGIQYF
TRBJ2-1 TRBD2 - TRBV27 TGTGCCAGCAGTCCGACTGGACTAGCGGGGGTTACGATTAGCTCCTACAATGAGCAGTTCTTC CASSPTGLAGVTISSYNEQFF
TRBJ1-4 - - TRBV29-1 TGCAGTGCTGGGCAGATAGATGAAAAACTGTTTTTT CSAGQIDEKLFF
TRBJ2-3 - - TRBV9 TGTGCCAGCAGCGTCGATCTAGGGGCAGATACGCAGTATTTT CASSVDLGADTQYF
TRBJ2-4 - - TRBV28 TGTGCCAGCAGACTGCCGGGCCCCGAAAACATTCAGTACTTC CASRLPGPENIQYF
TRBJ1-2 - - TRBV7-2 TGTGCCAGCAGCTCAGTGGGGGGACTCATAGCTGACAACTATGGCTACACCTTC CASSSVGGLIADNYGYTF
TRBJ2-1 - few TRBV5-1 TGCGCCAGCAGCTTGGAACTGGATTCCTACAATGAGCAGTTCTTC CASSLELDSYNEQFF
TRBJ2-3 - - TRBV28 TGTGCCAGCCTATTAGGGAGCACAGATACGCAGTATTTT CASLLGSTDTQYF
TRBJ2-7 - - TRBV5-6 TGTGCCAGCAGCGGGCGGGGTTATGAGCAGTACTTC CASSGRGYEQYF
TRBJ2-7 - - TRBV6-1 TGTGCCAGCAGTGAAGAGCGGCCCTACGAGCAGTACTTC CASSEERPYEQYF
TRBJ1-4 TRBD1 - TRBV19 TGTGCCAGTAGGAACCTTGGACAGGGCTCTAATGAAAAACTGTTTTTT CASRNLGQGSNEKLFF
TRBJ1-5 TRBD1 - TRBV27 TGTGCCAGCAGTAGTGGACAGGGATATCAGCCCCAGCATTTT CASSSGQGYQPQHF
TRBJ2-5 TRBD2 - TRBV9 TGTGCCAGCAGCCCCCACCGGGGGGAGCAAGAGACCCAGTACTTC CASSPHRGEQETQYF
TRBJ2-7 TRBD1 - TRBV25-1 TGTGCCAGCAGAGCGGACAGGGGGCCGGGCGAGCAGTACTTC CASRADRGPGEQYF
TRBJ2-7 - once TRBV14 TGTGCCAGCAGCCAAGGAGCTGTCTACGAGCAGTACTTC CASSQGAVYEQYF
TRBJ1-3 - - TRBV30 TGTGCCTGGCAAACCGGGACCCGAGGAAACACCATATATTTT CAWQTGTRGNTIYF
TRBJ1-5 - - TRBV28 TGTGCCAGCAGTCAGGGTTACCGATTTGGTCAGCCCCAGCATTTT CASSQGYRFGQPQHF
TRBJ2-5 TRBD1 - TRBV18 TGTGCCAGCTCCCCACAGGGGATCACTGAGACCCAGTACTTC CASSPQGITETQYF
TRBJ2-1 - - TRBV19 TGTGCCAGTAGCTCACAACACCCGGGGGCCGTCAATGAGCAGTTCTTC CASSSQHPGAVNEQFF
TRBJ1-4 - - TRBV15 TGTGCCACCAGCCTTGGCATTACAGGTGAGCTGGAAAAACTGTTTTTT CATSLGITGELEKLFF
TRBJ2-1 TRBD2 - TRBV28 TGTGCCAGCAGTTTATTAGGACTAGCGGGAGTGTCCTACAATGAGCAGTTCTTC CASSLLGLAGVSYNEQFF